Each of the 28 T cell receptor beta chains below was sequenced from the same sample in a study of blood T cell repertoires in COVID-19. Profiled with immunoSEQ multiplex PCR; TCRdb holds only in-frame clones, not every one. The sample contains hundreds of thousands of clones, 70% to 90% of which appear only once. Sequences were obtained from PBMCs or T cells enriched from blood (not recorded which). These receptors were collected from a man in his forties who had recovered from COVID-19.

V and J are TRBV14 and TRBJ1-2; possible D gene TRBD1, 6 bases. CDR1 SGHDN and CDR2 FVKESK come from the germline V gene. The V end was cut by 1 base, the J end by 4 bases, with 13 bases between. There are 15 residues in the CDR3. The CDR3 nucleotides are TGTGCCAGCAGCCAAGGGGGGGGCATCGCCTATGGCTACACCTTC. Encoded protein: CASSQGGGIAYGYTF.

The V call is TRBV29-1, the J call TRBJ2-7; TRBD2 matches 14 bases. The J segment lost 4 bases and the V segment lost 6 bases, leaving 11 bases of the junction unmatched. The CDR3 is 16 residues long. The V gene's germline CDR1 is SQVTM and CDR2 ANQGSEA. The CDR3 DNA follows: TGCAGCGTCGAAAAAGGGACTAGCGGGAGTTTTTACGAGCAGTACTTC. This gives the protein CSVEKGTSGSFYEQYF.

The chain couples TRBV6-5 to TRBJ2-3; the D gene is possibly TRBD2 (5 bases). Germline V lookup: CDR1 MNHEY, CDR2 SVGAGI. The CDR3 has 15 amino acids. Trimming stripped 7 bases from V and 2 bases from J, with 16 bases between. The CDR3 sequence: CASTYRGWVTDTQYF. The CDR3 nucleotides are TGTGCCAGCACGTACCGGGGATGGGTCACAGATACGCAGTATTTT.

J is TRBJ1-2 and V is TRBV3-1 (or the pseudogene TRBV3-2), with D uncertain. This CDR3 spans 13 amino acids. V was pared by 3 bases and J by 8 bases, with 13 bases between. The germline V gene has CDR1 LGHDT and CDR2 YNNKEL (reference sequence). CDR3 in amino acids: CASSQGGEEGYTF. DNA for the CDR3: TGTGCCAGCAGCCAGGGCGGGGAGGAGGGCTACACCTTC.

V is TRBV27 and J is TRBJ1-5; 11 bases are a match to TRBD1. In germline, CDR1 is MNHEY, CDR2 SMNVEV (reference sequence). Trimming removed 6 bases from V and 6 bases from J; junction bases left unmatched: 7. This CDR3 has 15 residues. For the CDR3, the DNA is TGTGCCAGCAGCCCGGACAGGGGGCGAGGTCAGCCCCAGCATTTT. It encodes CASSPDRGRGQPQHF.

The chain carries TRBV27 and TRBJ1-2; D may be TRBD1 (5 bases). Trimming stripped 4 bases from V and 8 bases from J, with 23 bases between. Germline V gene sequence: CDR1 MNHEY, CDR2 SMNVEV (reference sequence). CDR3 length equals 16 residues. The CDR3 DNA is TGTGCCAGCAGTTCTCTAGACAGTCTTCCCGGAGACGGCTACACCTTC. As protein: CASSSLDSLPGDGYTF.

This CDR3 reads CASSPWAGNQPQHF. DNA of the CDR3: TGTGCCAGCTCGCCCTGGGCAGGGAATCAGCCCCAGCATTTT. The chain carries TRBV18 and TRBJ1-5; TRBD1 might be the D (5 bases). The germline CDR1 and CDR2 sequences are KGHSH and LQKENI. Trimming removed 6 bases at V and 4 bases at J, with 13 bases between. The CDR3 has 14 residues.

This chain joins TRBV19 and TRBJ2-1; 8 nucleotides agree with TRBD1. The CDR3 consists of 15 residues. CDR1 is LNHDA and CDR2 is SQIVND in the germline V gene (reference sequence). V was clipped by 3 bases and J by 2 bases; unmatched bases: 3. The CDR3 is CASSIVGQAYNEQFF. The CDR3 DNA is TGTGCCAGTAGTATTGTGGGACAGGCCTACAATGAGCAGTTCTTC.

The rearrangement links TRBV6-5 to TRBJ2-7, with D perhaps matching TRBD2 (6 bases). Germline V gene sequence: CDR1 MNHEY, CDR2 SVGAGI. The V end lost 4 bases, the J end lost 0 bases, and 10 bases lay between the germline ends. The CDR3 totals 14 residues. CDR3 in amino acids: CASSWEVPSYEQYF. CDR3 coding DNA: TGTGCCAGCAGTTGGGAGGTCCCCTCCTACGAGCAGTACTTC.

The rearrangement links TRBV27 to TRBJ2-1; possible D gene TRBD2, 6 bases. The V gene's germline CDR1 is MNHEY and CDR2 SMNVEV (reference sequence). The CDR3 runs to 13 residues. Trimming left V 6 bases short and J 9 bases short, with 15 bases between. CDR3 loop: CASSLERATEQFF. CDR3 DNA sequence: TGTGCCAGCAGCCTGGAGCGGGCCACTGAGCAGTTCTTC.

The rearrangement links TRBV5-1 to TRBJ1-3; perhaps TRBD1 as D (5 bases). With 4 bases removed from V and 4 bases from J, the gap between germline ends came to 24 bases. CDR1 is SGHRS, CDR2 YFSETQ, per germline. CDR3 size: 18 residues. The CDR3 region is CASSADYTGPWTGNTIYF. In nucleotides, the CDR3 is TGCGCCAGCAGCGCGGATTACACAGGACCCTGGACGGGAAACACCATATATTTT.

This clone appeared a single time. The chain is built from TRBV19 and TRBJ1-5, with D uncertain. Germline CDR1 is LNHDA and CDR2 is SQIVND (reference sequence). The CDR3 runs to 15 residues. Trimming removed 5 bases at V and 4 bases at J, with 15 bases between. The CDR3 DNA follows: TGTGCCAGTAGTGTAAACAACGAGCGAAATCAGCCCCAGCATTTT. Its protein is CASSVNNERNQPQHF.

The chain links TRBV25-1 to TRBJ1-1, with D hard to call. Trimming took 4 bases from V and 5 from J, leaving 8 bases between them. This CDR3 spans 12 amino acids. Looked up from germline, CDR1 is MGHDK and CDR2 is SYGVNS. The chain's CDR3 is CASSGRGTEAFF. CDR3 nucleotide sequence: TGTGCCAGCAGTGGGCGGGGTACTGAAGCTTTCTTT.

This clone has a handful of counts. The chain recombines TRBV7-9 with TRBJ2-7; the D gene is possibly TRBD1 (6 bases). V lost 6 bases, J lost 3 bases, and 12 bases lay in between. This CDR3 spans 13 amino acids. Per germline, CDR1 SEHNR and CDR2 FQNEAQ (reference sequence). CDR3 in DNA: TGTGCCAGCAGTGTACAGGGTGGCTACGAGCAGTACTTC. Protein sequence: CASSVQGGYEQYF.

The chain couples TRBV7-6 to TRBJ2-2; 8 nucleotides match TRBD2. The CDR3 contains 17 residues. CDR1 SGHVS and CDR2 FNYEAQ come from the germline V gene. J gave up 0 bases and V 2 bases, and 5 bases lay outside the gene matches. As DNA, the CDR3 is TGTGCCAGCAGCTTAATCGCGGGGGGCACGAACACCGGGGAGCTGTTTTTT. It codes for CASSLIAGGTNTGELFF.

The chain is built from TRBV27 and TRBJ2-7, with TRBD1 matching over 10 bases. V lost 6 bases, J lost 2 bases, and 7 bases stayed unmatched. Germline V lookup: CDR1 MNHEY, CDR2 SMNVEV (reference sequence). The CDR3 runs 15 residues. The CDR3 region is CASSYRDRGTYEQYF. CDR3 in DNA: TGTGCCAGCAGCTACCGGGACAGGGGTACCTACGAGCAGTACTTC.

In this sample, this clone turned up once. The chain joins TRBV2 to TRBJ1-1, with no clear D. Trimming left V 5 bases short and J 1 base short, with 14 bases between. This CDR3 is built from 15 residues. Germline CDR1 reads SNHLY; CDR2 reads FYNNEI. CDR3 bases: TGTGCCAGCAGTATGGATCCCGAGGGGAACACTGAAGCTTTCTTT. Encoded protein: CASSMDPEGNTEAFF.

CDR3 nucleotides: TGTGCCAGCAGGACCGGGACAGTGTTCGGGGCTTTCTTT. It translates to CASRTGTVFGAFF. The chain uses TRBV12-3 or TRBV12-4 and TRBJ1-1, with TRBD1 matching 7 bases. The CDR3 runs 13 residues. Trimming took 6 bases from V and 11 from J; bases not matched to a gene: 12.

The J gene is TRBJ1-2, the V gene TRBV16; unclear D gene. Germline loops: CDR1 KGHSY, CDR2 FQNENV. The CDR3 length is 16 residues. Trimming took 0 bases from V and 4 from J, leaving 15 bases between them. The CDR3 sequence is CASSQSWSGNVYGYTF. The CDR3 DNA follows: TGTGCCAGCAGCCAATCATGGTCAGGCAACGTCTATGGCTACACCTTC. The full variable domain, rest sourced from reference TRBV16 and TRBJ1-2, is GEEVAQTPKHLVRGEGQKAKLYCAPIKGHSYVFWYQQVLKNEFKFLISFQNENVFDETGMPKERFSAKCLPNSPCSLEIQATKLEDSAVYFCASSQSWSGNVYGYTFGSGTRLTVV.

A few counts support this clone. V is TRBV27 and J is TRBJ1-6; D call uncertain. The CDR3 is made up of 12 amino acids. The germline V gene has CDR1 MNHEY and CDR2 SMNVEV (reference sequence). Trimming removed 8 bases at V and 10 bases at J, with 12 bases between. CDR3 coding DNA: TGTGCCAGCCCCCCCCGCAGATCACCCCTCCACTTT. It encodes CASPPRRSPLHF.

The chain employs TRBV27 and TRBJ2-3, with 10 nucleotides matching TRBD1. The CDR3 has 14 amino acids. The germline gives CDR1 MNHEY, CDR2 SMNVEV (reference sequence). The trim removed 6 bases at V and 6 bases at J, leaving 6 bases unmatched. This chain's CDR3 is CASSLDRGRDTQYF. CDR3 coding DNA: TGTGCCAGCAGCCTAGACAGGGGGCGGGATACGCAGTATTTT.

The chain recombines TRBV11-2 with TRBJ2-2; no firm D call. CDR1 is SGHAT, CDR2 FQNNGV, per germline. V dropped 0 bases and J dropped 2 bases, with 4 bases sitting between them. This CDR3 has 14 residues. CDR3 DNA: TGTGCCAGCAGCTTAGATATAAACACCGGGGAGCTGTTTTTT. It specifies CASSLDINTGELFF.

This chain links TRBV28 with TRBJ1-5; D unclear. Germline V gives CDR1 MDHEN, CDR2 SYDVKM. The CDR3 totals 13 residues. Trimming cost V 1 base and J 3 bases, with 4 bases left between them. The DNA of the CDR3 is TGTGCCAGCAGTTTATCGGTCAATCAGCCCCAGCATTTT. Protein sequence: CASSLSVNQPQHF.

This chain links TRBV7-2 with TRBJ1-2, with TRBD1 matching over 9 bases. The CDR3 runs to 15 residues. Germline V gene data show CDR1 as SGHTA and CDR2 as FQGNSA. Losses at the gene ends were 2 bases for V and 7 bases for J; bases not matched to a gene: 8. The CDR3 loop reads CASSLFRTGETGYTF. The DNA of the CDR3 is TGTGCCAGCAGCTTATTCAGGACAGGGGAAACTGGCTACACCTTC.

The chain links TRBV5-1 to TRBJ1-4; D remains unclear. The V gene's germline CDR1 is SGHRS and CDR2 YFSETQ. V was shortened by 3 bases and J by 5 bases, with 14 bases between the two germline ends. This CDR3 region has 15 residues. CDR3 sequence: CASSSYLGVNEKLFF. CDR3 nucleotide sequence: TGCGCCAGCAGCTCCTACCTCGGAGTCAATGAAAAACTGTTTTTT. Full variable domain (rest looked up from reference TRBV5-1 and TRBJ1-4): KAGVTQTPRYLIKTRGQQVTLSCSPISGHRSVSWYQQTPGQGLQFLFEYFSETQRNKGNFPGRFSGRQFSNSRSEMNVSTLELGDSALYLCASSSYLGVNEKLFFGSGTQLSVL.

This chain links TRBV27 with TRBJ2-1; 9 positions match TRBD1. From germline, CDR1 is MNHEY and CDR2 SMNVEV (reference sequence). There are 17 residues in the CDR3. Trimming cost V 4 bases and J 7 bases; bases outside gene matches: 14. CDR3 coding DNA: TGTGCCAGCAGTTACGATAACCGGGACAGGGTGAAGAATGAGCAGTTCTTC. It encodes CASSYDNRDRVKNEQFF.

This sequence joins TRBV28 and TRBJ1-2; 7 bases align to TRBD1. Trimming removed 6 bases from V and 2 bases from J; junction bases left unmatched: 9. CDR1 is MDHEN, CDR2 SYDVKM, per germline. This CDR3 spans 15 amino acids. Here the CDR3 DNA reads TGTGCCAGCAGGTCCCGGGACAGAATCAACTATGGCTACACCTTC. Translation: CASRSRDRINYGYTF.

The rearrangement joins TRBV3-1 (or the pseudogene TRBV3-2) to TRBJ2-1; no definite D call. This CDR3 is 14 amino acids long. Germline values: CDR1 LGHDT, CDR2 YNNKEL (reference sequence). V lost 4 bases to trimming and J lost 6 bases, with 13 bases between them. CDR3 loop: CASSPSSSGNEQFF. CDR3 bases: TGTGCCAGCAGCCCTTCCTCATCGGGCAATGAGCAGTTCTTC.